Included here is one T cell receptor (beta chain) sequence, with context. Its antigen remains unknown. This sample is part of a study of blood T cells in healthy people across ages. V trimming: 7 bases; J trimming: 0 bases; junction bases outside the gene matches: 12. The CDR3 length is 17 residues. Germline CDR1 DFQATT, CDR2 SNEGSKA (reference sequence). Through a sample-barcoded 5' primer and a J-beta primer mix, a second PCR was run for about 7 to 12 cycles. Sequencing of every sample gave 3 million or more CDR3-containing paired-end reads. TCRdb re-called the 5' RACE reads with MiXCR, one entry per CDR3 protein. The sample yields fewer than 1,000,000 distinct CDR3 sequences, around 45% seen once. Findings of the study overall: Unsorted PBMCs prevented conclusive naive versus antigen-experienced comparison.

Every donor gave approximately 10 milliliters of peripheral blood. Every sample yielded at least 6.5 million isolated PBMCs. The sequenced sample was blood. The receptor comes from a man at least 80 years old in good health. The chain recombines TRBV20-1 with TRBJ2-7; 13 nucleotides agree with TRBD2. CDR3 amino acids: CSVSGLAGASSSYEQYF. The CDR3 DNA follows: TGCAGTGTCTCTGGACTAGCGGGGGCCTCGAGCTCCTACGAGCAGTACTTC.